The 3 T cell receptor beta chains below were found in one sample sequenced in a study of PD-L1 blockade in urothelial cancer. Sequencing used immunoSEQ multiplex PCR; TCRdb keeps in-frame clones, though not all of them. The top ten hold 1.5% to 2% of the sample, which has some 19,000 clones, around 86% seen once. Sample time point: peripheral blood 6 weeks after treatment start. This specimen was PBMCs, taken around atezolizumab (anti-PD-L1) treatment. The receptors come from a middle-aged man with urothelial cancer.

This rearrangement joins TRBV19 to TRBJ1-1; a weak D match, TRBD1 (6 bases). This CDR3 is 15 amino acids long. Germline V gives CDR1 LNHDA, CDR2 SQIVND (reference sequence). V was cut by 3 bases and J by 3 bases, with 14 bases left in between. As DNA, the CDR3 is TGTGCCAGTAGTATCAGGGGTGCGTGGGACACTGAAGCTTTCTTT. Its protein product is CASSIRGAWDTEAFF.

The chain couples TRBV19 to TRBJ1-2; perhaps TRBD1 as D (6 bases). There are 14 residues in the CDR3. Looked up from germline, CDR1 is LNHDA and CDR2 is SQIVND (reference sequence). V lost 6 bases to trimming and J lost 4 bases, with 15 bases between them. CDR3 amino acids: CASRARGQSYGYTF. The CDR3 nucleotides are TGTGCCAGTAGGGCGCGGGGGCAAAGCTATGGCTACACCTTC.

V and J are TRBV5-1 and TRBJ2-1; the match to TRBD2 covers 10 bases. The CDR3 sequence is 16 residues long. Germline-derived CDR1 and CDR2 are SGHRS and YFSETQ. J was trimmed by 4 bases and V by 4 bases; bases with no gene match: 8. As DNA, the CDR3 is TGCGCCAGCAGCCTCTCTAGCGGGGGAATGTACAATGAGCAGTTCTTC. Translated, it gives CASSLSSGGMYNEQFF.